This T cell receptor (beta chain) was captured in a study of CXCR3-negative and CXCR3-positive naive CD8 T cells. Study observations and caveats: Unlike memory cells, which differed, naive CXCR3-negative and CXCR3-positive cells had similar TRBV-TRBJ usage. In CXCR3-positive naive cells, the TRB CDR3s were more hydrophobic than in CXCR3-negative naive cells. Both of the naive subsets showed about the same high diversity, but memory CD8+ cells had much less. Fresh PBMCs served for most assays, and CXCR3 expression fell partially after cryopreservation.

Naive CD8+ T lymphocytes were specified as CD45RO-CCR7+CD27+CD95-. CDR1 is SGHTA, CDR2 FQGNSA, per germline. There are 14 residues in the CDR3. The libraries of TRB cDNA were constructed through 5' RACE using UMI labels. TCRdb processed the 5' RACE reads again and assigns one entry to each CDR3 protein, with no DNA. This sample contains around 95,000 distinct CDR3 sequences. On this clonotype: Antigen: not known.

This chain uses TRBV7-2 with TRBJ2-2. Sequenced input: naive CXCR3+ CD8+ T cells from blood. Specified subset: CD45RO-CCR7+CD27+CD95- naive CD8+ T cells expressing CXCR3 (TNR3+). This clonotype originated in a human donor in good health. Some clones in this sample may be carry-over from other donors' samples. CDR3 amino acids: CASSLTANTGELFF.